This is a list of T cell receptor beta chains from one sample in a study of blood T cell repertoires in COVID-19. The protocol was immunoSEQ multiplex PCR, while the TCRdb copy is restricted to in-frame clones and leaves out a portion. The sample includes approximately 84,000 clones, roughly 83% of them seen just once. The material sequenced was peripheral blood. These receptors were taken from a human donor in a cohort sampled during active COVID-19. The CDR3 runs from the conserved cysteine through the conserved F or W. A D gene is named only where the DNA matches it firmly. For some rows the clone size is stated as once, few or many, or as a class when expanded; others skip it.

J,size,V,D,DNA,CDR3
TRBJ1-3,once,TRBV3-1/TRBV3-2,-,TGTGCCAGCAGCTCCTCCTCGGGGGACCGCTCTGGAAACACCATATATTTT,CASSSSSGDRSGNTIYF
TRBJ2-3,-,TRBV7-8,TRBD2,TGTGCCAGCAGCAAAGTAGCGGGATGGGGCACAGATACGCAGTATTTT,CASSKVAGWGTDTQYF
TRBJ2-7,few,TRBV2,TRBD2,TGTGCCAGCAGTAGGGACAGCGGGAGGTACGAGCAGTACTTC,CASSRDSGRYEQYF
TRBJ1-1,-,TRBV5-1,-,TGCGCCAGCAGCCTGGACGCCGGGGGGTCTGAAGCTTTCTTT,CASSLDAGGSEAFF
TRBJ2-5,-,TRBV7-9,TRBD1,TGTGCCAGCAGCTTAGGTTACGACGACAGGGGGATTTCAGAGACCCAGTACTTC,CASSLGYDDRGISETQYF
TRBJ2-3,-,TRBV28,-,TGTGCCAGCAAGGGACTAATCAGATGGGACAATACGCAGTATTTT,CASKGLIRWDNTQYF
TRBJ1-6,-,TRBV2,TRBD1,TGTGCCAGCAGTGCCTCAGGGGGGAATTCACCCCTCCACTTT,CASSASGGNSPLHF
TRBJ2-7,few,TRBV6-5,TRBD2,TGTGCCAGCAGGGATTGGACTAGCGGGAGCCAGATCGCATACTTC,CASRDWTSGSQIAYF
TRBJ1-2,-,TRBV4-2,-,TGTGCCAGCAGCCAAGCGGTTTCCACAGTTCGCGGCTACACCTTC,CASSQAVSTVRGYTF
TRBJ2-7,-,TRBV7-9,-,TGTGCCAGCAGCTTAAGTGGGGGCTGGAGCGAGCAGTACTTC,CASSLSGGWSEQYF
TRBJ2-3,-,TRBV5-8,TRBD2,TGTGCCAGCAGCTCTACAACTAGCGGGGGTAGCACAGATACGCAGTATTTT,CASSSTTSGGSTDTQYF
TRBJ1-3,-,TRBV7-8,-,TGTGCCAGCAGCTTTGACGGGAATACTGGAAACACCATATATTTT,CASSFDGNTGNTIYF
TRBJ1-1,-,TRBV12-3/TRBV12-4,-,TGTGCCAGCAGTTGGGAGATGAACACTGAAGCTTTCTTT,CASSWEMNTEAFF
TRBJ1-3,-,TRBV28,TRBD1,TGTGCCAGCAGGACAGGGATCGTCGGCACCATATATTTT,CASRTGIVGTIYF
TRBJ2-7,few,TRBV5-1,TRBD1,TGCGCCAGCAGCTTTGGGACAGGGGGCGGCGAGCAGTACTTC,CASSFGTGGGEQYF
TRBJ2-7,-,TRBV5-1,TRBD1,TGCGCCAGCAGCCTGGGACAGGGCCACGAGCAGTACTTC,CASSLGQGHEQYF
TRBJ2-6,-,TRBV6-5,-,TGTGCCAGCAGAAGACTGCTCTCTGGGGCCAACGTCCTGACTTTC,CASRRLLSGANVLTF
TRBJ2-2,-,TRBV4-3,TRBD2,TGCGCCAGCAGCCAAGAAGCGGGGAGGAACACCGGGGAGCTGTTTTTT,CASSQEAGRNTGELFF
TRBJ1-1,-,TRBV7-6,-,TGTGCCAGCAGCCCCCCTCTTGAGGCGCGGGACACTGAAGCTTTCTTT,CASSPPLEARDTEAFF
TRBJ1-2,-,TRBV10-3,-,TGTGCCATCTGGGCAGGGGATGGCTATGGCTACACCTTC,CAIWAGDGYGYTF
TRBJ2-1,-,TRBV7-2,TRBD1,TGTGCCAGCAGCCGGGACAGGGAAAATGAGCAGTTCTTC,CASSRDRENEQFF
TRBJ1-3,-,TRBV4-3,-,TGCGCCAGCAGCCACCCGTCCGGAAACACCATATATTTT,CASSHPSGNTIYF
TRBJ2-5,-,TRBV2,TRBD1,TGTGCCAGCAGTGTTGGGACAGCGCAAGAGACCCAGTACTTC,CASSVGTAQETQYF
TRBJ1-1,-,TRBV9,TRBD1,TGTGCCAGCAGCGTAGGGACAGGGGGAAGCACTGAAGCTTTCTTT,CASSVGTGGSTEAFF
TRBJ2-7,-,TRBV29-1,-,TGCAGCGTTGTGGTTCGGGAGTCCGTCTACGAGCAGTACTTC,CSVVVRESVYEQYF
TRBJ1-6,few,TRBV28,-,TGTGCCAGCCTAGCGTGGGGCAATTCACCCCTCCACTTT,CASLAWGNSPLHF
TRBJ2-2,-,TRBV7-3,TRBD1,TGTGCCAGCAGCGCCCAGACAGGGGCGAACACCGGGGAGCTGTTTTTT,CASSAQTGANTGELFF
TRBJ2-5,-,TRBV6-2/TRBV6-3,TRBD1,TGTGCCAGCAGTCTAGGGACAGGGGGCGGAGAGACCCAGTACTTC,CASSLGTGGGETQYF
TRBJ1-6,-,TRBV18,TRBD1,TGTGCCAGCTCACCGGGACAGTCCGGCTCCTATAATTCACCCCTCCACTTT,CASSPGQSGSYNSPLHF
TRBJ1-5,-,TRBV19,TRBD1,TGTGCCAGTAGTTTCGGGACAGGGGCCTATCAGCCCCAGCATTTT,CASSFGTGAYQPQHF
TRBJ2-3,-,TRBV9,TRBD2,TGTGCCAGCAGCGCGGGGGGGCTAGCGGGGCCGTCTCAGTATTTT,CASSAGGLAGPSQYF
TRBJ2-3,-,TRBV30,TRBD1,TGTGCCTGGAGTGTTTCCTGGACAGGGATTTCAGATACGCAGTATTTT,CAWSVSWTGISDTQYF
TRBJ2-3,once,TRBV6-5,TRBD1,TGTGCCAGCAGTTCTCGGACAGGAACTAGCACAGATACGCAGTATTTT,CASSSRTGTSTDTQYF
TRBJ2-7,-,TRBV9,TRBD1,TGTGCCAGCAGCCCTACAGGGGGCGAGCAGTACTTC,CASSPTGGEQYF
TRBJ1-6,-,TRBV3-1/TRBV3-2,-,TGTGCCAGCAGCCAAGTCAGGGATTCCTATAATTCACCCCTCCACTTT,CASSQVRDSYNSPLHF
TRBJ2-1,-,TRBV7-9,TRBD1,TGTGCCAGCAGCTCCCCAAATACAGGGGTTGGCTACAATGAGCAGTTCTTC,CASSSPNTGVGYNEQFF
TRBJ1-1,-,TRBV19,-,TGTGCCAGTAGTATTAGAGGTGGAGGTACTGAAGCTTTCTTT,CASSIRGGGTEAFF
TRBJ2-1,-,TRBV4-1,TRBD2,TGCGCCAGCAGCCGCCCTAGCGGACCCTACAATGAGCAGTTCTTC,CASSRPSGPYNEQFF
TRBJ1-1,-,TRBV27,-,TGTGCCAGCAGTTTAGGTCAGGTCCCCAGAGGGGCTTTCTTT,CASSLGQVPRGAFF
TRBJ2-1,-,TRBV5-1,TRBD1,TGCGCCAGCGCTCGCGACGGACAGGGGCCCTACAATGAGCAGTTCTTC,CASARDGQGPYNEQFF
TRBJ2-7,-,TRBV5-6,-,TGTGCCAGCAGCTTGTCACGGGACACGGCCATCTACGAGCAGTACTTC,CASSLSRDTAIYEQYF
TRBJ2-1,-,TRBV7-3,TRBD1,TGTGCCAGCAGCTTCCTACTGACAGGGTCCTACAATGAGCAGTTCTTC,CASSFLLTGSYNEQFF
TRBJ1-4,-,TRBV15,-,TGTGCCACCAGCAGAGAGGGGGGGGCCGGTGAAAAACTGTTTTTT,CATSREGGAGEKLFF
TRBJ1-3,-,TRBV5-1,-,TGCGCCAGCAGCGCGGACAGTGCTGGAAACACCATATATTTT,CASSADSAGNTIYF
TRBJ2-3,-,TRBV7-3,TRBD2,TGTGCCAGCAGCTCTTCGGGACTAGCAGCAGATACGCAGTATTTT,CASSSSGLAADTQYF
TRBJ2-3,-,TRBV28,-,TGTGCCAGCAGGCCCACTAGACCCCCTTTCACAGATACGCAGTATTTT,CASRPTRPPFTDTQYF
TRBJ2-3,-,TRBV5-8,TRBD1,TGTGCCAGCAGCTCCCGGACAGGGGCTTTAACAGATACGCAGTATTTT,CASSSRTGALTDTQYF
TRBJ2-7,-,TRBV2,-,TGTGCCAGCGGGAAGGAGAGGGACTACGAGCAGTACTTC,CASGKERDYEQYF
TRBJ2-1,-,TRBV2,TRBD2,TGTGCCAGCAGTGGGCCACCGGGACTAGCGGGAGGGGAGCAGTTCTTC,CASSGPPGLAGGEQFF
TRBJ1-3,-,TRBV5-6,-,TGTGCCAGCAGCTTCACCATCCGGGACTCTGGAAACACCATATATTTT,CASSFTIRDSGNTIYF
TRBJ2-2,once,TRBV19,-,TGTGCCAGTAGTATTCGCGGGGAGGGGGCCGGGGAGCTGTTTTTT,CASSIRGEGAGELFF
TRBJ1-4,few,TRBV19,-,TGTGCCAGTAGTATAGCCGCGGAGGATGAAAAACTGTTTTTT,CASSIAAEDEKLFF
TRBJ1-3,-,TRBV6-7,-,TGTGCCAGCAGTGGGGGGACGGACTCTGGAAACACCATATATTTT,CASSGGTDSGNTIYF
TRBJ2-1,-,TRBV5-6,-,TGTGCCAGCAGCTACGATGGTGGGCAACGGTACAATGAGCAGTTCTTC,CASSYDGGQRYNEQFF